This TCR beta chain derives from a study of CD8 T cells in ankylosing spondylitis. Study-wide results and limits: Certain motif variants had earlier been reported in reactive arthritis synovial fluid and blood. Enrichment of disease-linked clones was reportedly significant in matched ankylosing spondylitis synovial fluid. Ankylosing spondylitis blood appeared to be characterized by a TCR beta motif of under ten highly homologous variants.

Regarding this clonotype: Its antigen is still unknown.

The ends were cut back, 3 bases at V and 4 bases at J, with 18 bases in the middle. This CDR3 is built from 16 residues. A single record per CDR3 protein comes from TCRdb applying MiXCR to the 5' RACE reads. The data show 200,000 to 300,000 distinct CDR3 sequences, roughly 32% seen once. This sequence originates from a male donor with ankylosing spondylitis or in good health (not recorded which). Source material: blood, either unsorted or a sorted T cell fraction (not recorded which). This rearrangement joins TRBV12-3 or TRBV12-4 to TRBJ2-5, with D possibly being TRBD2 (7 bases). The CDR3 sequence: CASSFALRGLGETQYF. As DNA, the CDR3 is TGTGCCAGCAGTTTTGCTCTGCGGGGGCTGGGAGAGACCCAGTACTTC.